The T cell receptor beta chain under discussion was sequenced for a study of T-cell reconstitution after alpha-beta-depleted transplantation in children. Study-wide results and caveats: The origin of alpha-beta T cells about two months after transplant was reportedly several hundred expanded graft clones.

This clonotype was detected ten times or more. Its antigen is not known. Trimming took 4 bases from V and 10 from J, leaving 13 bases between them. Germline V gene lookup returns CDR1 MGHDK and CDR2 SYGVNS. CDR3 length: 12 residues. Preparing the TCRbeta library involved the use of unique molecular identifiers. TCRdb re-derived calls from the PCR reads in MiXCR, one entry per CDR3 protein. Among roughly 240,000 distinct CDR3 sequences listed, roughly 8% were seen once. Sequenced here: PBMCs, mostly from graft donor cells, sampled 180 days after TCRalphabeta/CD19-depleted stem cell transplant. The chain has TRBV25-1 and TRBJ1-1; D unclear. The receptor was isolated from a male patient aged 10 to 17 who had a stem cell transplant for acute lymphoblastic leukemia, so the T cells may come from the graft donor. CDR3: CASSGWRGLAFF. In DNA, the CDR3 is TGTGCCAGCAGTGGGTGGCGTGGATTAGCTTTCTTT.